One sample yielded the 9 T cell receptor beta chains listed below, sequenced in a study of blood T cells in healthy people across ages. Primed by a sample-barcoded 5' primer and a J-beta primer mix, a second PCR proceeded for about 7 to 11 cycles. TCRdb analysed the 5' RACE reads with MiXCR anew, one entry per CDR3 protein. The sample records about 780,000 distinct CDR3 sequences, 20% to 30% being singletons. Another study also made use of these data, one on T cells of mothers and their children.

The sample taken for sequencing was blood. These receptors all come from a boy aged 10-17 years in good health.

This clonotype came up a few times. This chain's CDR3 is CASSRGTPTDTQYF. CDR3 coding DNA: TGTGCCAGCAGCCGCGGGACCCCCACAGATACGCAGTATTTT. The chain joins TRBV5-4 to TRBJ2-3; tentatively, D is TRBD2 (6 bases). The CDR3 loop spans 14 amino acids. Germline V CDR1 and CDR2: SGHNT, YYREEE (reference sequence). The V and J ends lost 4 bases and 2 bases respectively, with 11 bases between them.

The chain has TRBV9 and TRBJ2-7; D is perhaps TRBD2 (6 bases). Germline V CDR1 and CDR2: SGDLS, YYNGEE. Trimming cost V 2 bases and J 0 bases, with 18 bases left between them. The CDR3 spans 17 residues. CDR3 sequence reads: CASSVGLGDRSSYEQYF. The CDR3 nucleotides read TGTGCCAGCAGCGTGGGACTCGGGGACCGGAGCTCCTACGAGCAGTACTTC.

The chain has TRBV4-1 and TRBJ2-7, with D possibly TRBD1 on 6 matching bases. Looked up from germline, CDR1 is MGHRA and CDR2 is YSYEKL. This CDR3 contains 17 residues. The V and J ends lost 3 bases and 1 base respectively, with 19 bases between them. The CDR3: CASSQGSSTGKSYEQYF. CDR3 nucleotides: TGCGCCAGCAGCCAGGGGTCCTCCACAGGGAAGTCCTACGAGCAGTACTTC.

The CDR3 coding sequence is TGTGCTAGTGGTTTGGTGCCCACCAACAGGGACTATAATTCACCCCTCCACTTT. Translating it yields CASGLVPTNRDYNSPLHF. The rearrangement uses TRBV12-5 and TRBJ1-6, with D tentatively TRBD1 (6 bases). V was clipped by 0 bases and J by 3 bases, with 15 bases between them. This CDR3 has 18 amino acids. Germline V gene lookup returns CDR1 LGHNT and CDR2 FRNRAP.

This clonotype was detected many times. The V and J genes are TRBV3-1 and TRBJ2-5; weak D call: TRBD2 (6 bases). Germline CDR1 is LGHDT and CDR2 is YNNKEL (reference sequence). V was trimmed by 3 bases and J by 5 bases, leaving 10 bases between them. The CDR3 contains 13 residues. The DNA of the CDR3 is TGTGCCAGCAGCCAGGGCGGAGGGGAGACCCAGTACTTC. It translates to CASSQGGGETQYF.

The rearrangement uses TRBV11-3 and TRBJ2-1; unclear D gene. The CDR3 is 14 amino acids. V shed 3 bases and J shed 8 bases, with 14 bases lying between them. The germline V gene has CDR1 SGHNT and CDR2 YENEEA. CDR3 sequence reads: CASSLGEPVDEQFF. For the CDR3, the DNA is TGTGCCAGCAGCTTGGGTGAACCCGTGGATGAGCAGTTCTTC.

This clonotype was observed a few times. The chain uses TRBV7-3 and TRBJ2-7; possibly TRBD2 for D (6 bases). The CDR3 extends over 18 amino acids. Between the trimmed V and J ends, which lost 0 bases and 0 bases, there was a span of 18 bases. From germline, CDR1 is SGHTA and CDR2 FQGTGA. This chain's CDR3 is CASSLTHVGAGSSYEQYF. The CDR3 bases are TGTGCCAGCAGCTTAACTCACGTTGGGGCGGGGAGCTCCTACGAGCAGTACTTC.

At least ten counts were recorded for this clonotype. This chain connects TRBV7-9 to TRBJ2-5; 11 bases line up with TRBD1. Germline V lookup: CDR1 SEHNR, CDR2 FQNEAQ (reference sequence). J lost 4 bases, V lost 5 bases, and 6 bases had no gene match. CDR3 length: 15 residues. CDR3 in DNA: TGTGCCAGCAGCCCTCGGGACAGGGGGAGAGAGACCCAGTACTTC. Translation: CASSPRDRGRETQYF.

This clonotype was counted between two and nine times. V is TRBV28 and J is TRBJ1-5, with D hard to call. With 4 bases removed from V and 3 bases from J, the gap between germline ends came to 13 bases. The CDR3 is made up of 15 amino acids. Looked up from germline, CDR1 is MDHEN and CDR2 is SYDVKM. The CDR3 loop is CASSSDKGDNQPQHF. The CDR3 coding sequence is TGTGCCAGCAGTTCAGACAAGGGAGACAATCAGCCCCAGCATTTT.